One and the same sample provided the 20 T cell receptor beta chains below, sequenced in a study of human T cells and chemical hapten exposure. TCRdb redid the calling of the RACE reads with MiXCR, one entry per CDR3 protein. The top ten hold 0.92% of the sample, which has about 120,000 distinct CDR3 sequences, about an eighth seen once. This sample's time point: patch test 1, 2 weeks after DPC sensitization. Treatment specified: therapeutic diphenylcyclopropenone sensitization with weekly scalp DPC. The material was whole blood, obtained in connection with sensitization to the hapten diphenylcyclopropenone (DPC). These receptors all stem from a man between 18 and 35 years old with alopecia areata. Some clones in this sample may be carry-over from other donors' samples.

The chain carries TRBV5-1 and TRBJ2-3; 10 bases agree with TRBD2. Germline V CDR1 and CDR2: SGHRS, YFSETQ. Trimming cost V 4 bases and J 5 bases; bases outside gene matches: 7. CDR3 length: 15 amino acids. The chain's CDR3 is CASSALAGAEDTQYF. The CDR3 DNA sequence: TGCGCCAGCAGCGCGCTAGCGGGGGCCGAAGATACGCAGTATTTT.

This clonotype was detected only a few times. The gene calls are TRBV18 and TRBJ2-6, with D perhaps TRBD1 (5 bases). Germline CDR1 KGHSH, CDR2 LQKENI. The length of the CDR3 is 16 residues. The V end lost 5 bases, the J end lost 0 bases, and 11 bases lay between the germline ends. The DNA for the CDR3 is TGTGCCAGCTCAGCGCAGGGAAACTCTGGGGCCAACGTCCTGACTTTC. Translation: CASSAQGNSGANVLTF. Supplemented by reference TRBV18 and TRBJ2-6, the full variable domain reads NAGVMQNPRHLVRRRGQEARLRCSPMKGHSHVYWYRQLPEEGLKFMVYLQKENIIDESGMPKERFSAEFPKEGPSILRIQQVVRGDSAAYFCASSAQGNSGANVLTFGAGSRLTVL.

This clonotype was counted only a few times. This chain links TRBV7-3 with TRBJ2-5; 7 nucleotides line up with TRBD1. Germline V CDR1 and CDR2: SGHTA, FQGTGA. The CDR3 loop spans 14 amino acids. Trimming at V came to 5 bases and at J to 3 bases, leaving 6 bases not matched to a gene. CDR3 in DNA: TGTGCCAGCAGCCTGGCCGGACAGGAAGAGACCCAGTACTTC. Amino acids: CASSLAGQEETQYF.

The chain carries TRBV5-4 and TRBJ1-1; D might be TRBD1 (5 bases). CDR1 is SGHNT and CDR2 is YYREEE in the germline V gene (reference sequence). Deletions cut 2 bases from V and 8 bases from J, with 10 bases between. This CDR3 contains 12 residues. The CDR3: CASSFKRQEAFF. CDR3 sequence (DNA): TGTGCCAGCAGCTTTAAGAGACAGGAAGCTTTCTTT. The whole variable domain, remainder taken from reference TRBV5-4 and TRBJ1-1, is ETGVTQSPTHLIKTRGQQVTLRCSSQSGHNTVSWYQQALGQGPQFIFQYYREEENGRGNFPPRFSGLQFPNYSSELNVNALELDDSALYLCASSFKRQEAFFGQGTRLTVV.

This clonotype came up a few times. This chain links TRBV28 with TRBJ2-4; D is unclear. From germline, CDR1 is MDHEN and CDR2 SYDVKM. The CDR3 has 14 residues. Trimming took 6 bases from V and 9 from J, leaving 18 bases between them. CDR3 loop: CASSPGPSVVIQYF. The CDR3, as DNA: TGTGCCAGCAGCCCCGGACCCTCCGTAGTCATTCAGTACTTC.

This rearrangement joins TRBV3-1 to TRBJ1-2; D is unclear. V was cut by 0 bases and J by 7 bases, with 3 bases left in between. Germline loops: CDR1 LGHDT, CDR2 YNNKEL (reference sequence). The CDR3 extends over 11 amino acids. CDR3 region: CASSQESGYTF. The CDR3 region has the DNA TGTGCCAGCAGCCAAGAGAGTGGCTACACCTTC.

The chain uses TRBV7-3 and TRBJ1-6; weak D call: TRBD1 (5 bases). Trimming stripped 4 bases from V and 9 bases from J, with 10 bases between. CDR3 size: 13 residues. The germline CDR1 and CDR2 sequences are SGHTA and FQGTGA. CDR3 amino acids: CASSSSGSSPLHF. The CDR3 DNA sequence: TGTGCCAGCAGCTCCTCAGGGAGTTCACCCCTCCACTTT.

The chain carries TRBV29-1 and TRBJ1-5; D is possibly TRBD1 (5 bases). The germline V and J ends were trimmed by 4 bases and 6 bases, with 16 bases remaining between them. The germline gives CDR1 SQVTM, CDR2 ANQGSEA. This CDR3 has 14 amino acids. The CDR3, as DNA: TGCAGCGTTGGCGGGCAGGGAAACTCTCAGCCCCAGCATTTT. It codes for CSVGGQGNSQPQHF.

The sample holds many counts of this clonotype. The chain links TRBV9 to TRBJ1-1, with D perhaps TRBD1 (5 bases). V was pared by 3 bases and J by 0 bases, with 12 bases between. The germline gives CDR1 SGDLS, CDR2 YYNGEE. CDR3 length equals 15 residues. DNA of the CDR3: TGTGCCAGCAGCGCCTCGAGGGGCATGAACACTGAAGCTTTCTTT. Amino acid sequence: CASSASRGMNTEAFF.

The chain carries TRBV9 and TRBJ1-6; D ambiguous. The V end was cut by 0 bases, the J end by 3 bases, with 7 bases between. CDR1 and CDR2 from the germline V gene are SGDLS and YYNGEE. The length of the CDR3 is 15 residues. For the CDR3, the DNA is TGTGCCAGCAGCGTAGGGGATATCTATAATTCACCCCTCCACTTT. It yields the protein CASSVGDIYNSPLHF.

This clonotype occurred many times. V usage is TRBV6-2 or TRBV6-3 and J usage is TRBJ2-6; D unclear. This CDR3 has 15 amino acids. Germline assignment: CDR1 MNHEY and CDR2 SVGEGT. Trimming took 2 bases from V and 0 from J, leaving 5 bases between them. CDR3 in amino acids: CASSYDGSGANVLTF. The CDR3 bases are TGTGCCAGCAGTTACGACGGCTCTGGGGCCAACGTCCTGACTTTC.

The V gene is TRBV29-1, the J gene TRBJ2-5, with D tentatively TRBD2 (6 bases). CDR1 SQVTM and CDR2 ANQGSEA come from the germline V gene. V was trimmed by 3 bases and J by 5 bases, leaving 19 bases between them. The CDR3 contains 15 residues. CDR3 sequence (DNA): TGCAGCGTTGATAGGCGGCAGGAAGGGACTGAGACCCAGTACTTC. It yields the protein CSVDRRQEGTETQYF.

The V call is TRBV9, the J call TRBJ1-1; 9 nucleotides match TRBD1. Trimming cost V 8 bases and J 3 bases; bases outside gene matches: 2. CDR1 and CDR2 (germline): SGDLS, YYNGEE. The CDR3 covers 12 residues. CDR3 nucleotides: TGTGCCAGGGGGGACAGGGACACTGAAGCTTTCTTT. It is translated as CARGDRDTEAFF.

The chain links TRBV3-1 to TRBJ1-1, with 12 bases fitting TRBD1. V lost 1 base, J lost 8 bases, and 2 bases stayed unmatched. Germline V gene data show CDR1 as LGHDT and CDR2 as YNNKEL (reference sequence). The CDR3 covers 14 residues. CDR3 sequence reads: CASSQAGTGGEAFF. The CDR3 DNA sequence: TGTGCCAGCAGCCAAGCCGGGACAGGGGGCGAAGCTTTCTTT.

This clonotype was seen a few times. This sequence joins TRBV11-2 and TRBJ2-3, with 10 positions matching TRBD2. CDR3 size: 16 residues. Germline CDR1 SGHAT, CDR2 FQNNGV. Trimming took 6 bases from V and 6 from J; bases not matched to a gene: 12. The CDR3 DNA is TGTGCCAGCAGACTCGGACTAGCGGCTATCAGGGATACGCAGTATTTT. Its translation is CASRLGLAAIRDTQYF.

This clonotype has only a few counts. This chain uses TRBV11-2 with TRBJ1-1; a possible D gene is TRBD1 (5 bases). Germline CDR1 SGHAT, CDR2 FQNNGV. The CDR3 extends over 13 amino acids. V lost 4 bases to trimming and J lost 8 bases, with 14 bases between them. The CDR3 DNA sequence: TGTGCCAGCAGCTCAATGAAACAGGCCGAAGCTTTCTTT. Protein sequence: CASSSMKQAEAFF.

CDR3 nucleotides: TGTGCCAGCAGCTTAGCGGTCTGGGCACAACCTAACTATGGCTACACCTTC. This codes for CASSLAVWAQPNYGYTF. This rearrangement joins TRBV7-9 to TRBJ1-2; no clear D gene. This CDR3 has 17 amino acids. V gave up 0 bases and J gave up 0 bases, with 14 bases separating them. Germline-derived CDR1 and CDR2 are SEHNR and FQNEAQ (reference sequence). Together with reference TRBV7-9 and TRBJ1-2, the CDR3 gives the full variable domain: DTGVSQNPRHKITKRGQNVTFRCDPISEHNRLYWYRQTLGQGPEFLTYFQNEAQLEKSRLLSDRFSAERPKGSFSTLEIQRTEQGDSAMYLCASSLAVWAQPNYGYTFGSGTRLTVV.

The V call is TRBV20-1, the J call TRBJ1-2; TRBD1 agrees at 8 bases. Germline trimming cut 6 bases from V and 4 bases from J; bases unmatched to any gene: 10. Germline V CDR1 and CDR2: DFQATT, SNEGSKA (reference sequence). CDR3 length: 14 amino acids. CDR3 residues: CSAAGTGEAYGYTF. For the CDR3, the DNA is TGCAGTGCGGCCGGGACAGGAGAAGCCTATGGCTACACCTTC.

The chain combines TRBV4-3 with TRBJ1-5, with D perhaps matching TRBD1 (5 bases). Trimming removed 6 bases at V and 4 bases at J, with 10 bases between. CDR3 length equals 13 residues. CDR1 is LGHNA, CDR2 YSLEER, per germline. CDR3: CASSEDRNQPQHF. DNA for the CDR3: TGCGCCAGCAGTGAAGACAGAAATCAGCCCCAGCATTTT.

This chain joins TRBV7-2 and TRBJ2-5; D might be TRBD2 (6 bases). The V and J ends lost 2 bases and 5 bases respectively, with 18 bases between them. This CDR3 comprises 16 residues. Germline CDR1 SGHTA, CDR2 FQGNSA. The CDR3: CASSLYGRPLTETQYF. As DNA, the CDR3 is TGTGCCAGCAGCTTATATGGGAGGCCTCTCACGGAGACCCAGTACTTC.